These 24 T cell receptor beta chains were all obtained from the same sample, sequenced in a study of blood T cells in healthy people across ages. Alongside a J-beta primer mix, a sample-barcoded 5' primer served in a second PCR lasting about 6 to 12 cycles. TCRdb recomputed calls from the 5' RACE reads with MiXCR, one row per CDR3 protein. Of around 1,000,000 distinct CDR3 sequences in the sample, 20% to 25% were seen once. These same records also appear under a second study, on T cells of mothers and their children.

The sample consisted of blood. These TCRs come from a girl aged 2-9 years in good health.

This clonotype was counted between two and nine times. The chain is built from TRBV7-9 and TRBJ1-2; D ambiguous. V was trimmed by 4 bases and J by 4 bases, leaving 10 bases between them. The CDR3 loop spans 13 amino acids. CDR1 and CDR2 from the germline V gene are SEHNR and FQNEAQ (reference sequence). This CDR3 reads CASSSLELYGYTF. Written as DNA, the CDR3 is TGTGCCAGCAGCTCCCTAGAGCTCTATGGCTACACCTTC.

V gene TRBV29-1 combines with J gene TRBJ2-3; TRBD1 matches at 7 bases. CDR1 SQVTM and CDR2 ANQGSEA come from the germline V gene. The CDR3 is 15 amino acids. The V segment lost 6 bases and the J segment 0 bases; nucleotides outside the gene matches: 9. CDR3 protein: CSVAGTADSTDTQYF. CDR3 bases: TGCAGCGTAGCAGGGACAGCGGATAGCACAGATACGCAGTATTTT.

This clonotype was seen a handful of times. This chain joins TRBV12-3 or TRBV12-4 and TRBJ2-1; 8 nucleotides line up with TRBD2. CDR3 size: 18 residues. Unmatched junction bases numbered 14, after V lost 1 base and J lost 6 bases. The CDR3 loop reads CASSLEALAGGFFNEQFF. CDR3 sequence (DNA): TGTGCCAGCAGTTTAGAAGCCCTGGCGGGAGGTTTTTTCAATGAGCAGTTCTTC.

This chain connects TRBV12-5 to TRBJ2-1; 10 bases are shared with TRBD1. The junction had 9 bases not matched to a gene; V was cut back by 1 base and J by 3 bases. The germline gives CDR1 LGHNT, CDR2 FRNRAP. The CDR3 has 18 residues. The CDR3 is CASGLAWGTGVGYNEQFF. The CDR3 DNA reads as TGTGCTAGTGGTTTGGCCTGGGGGACAGGGGTCGGCTACAATGAGCAGTTCTTC.

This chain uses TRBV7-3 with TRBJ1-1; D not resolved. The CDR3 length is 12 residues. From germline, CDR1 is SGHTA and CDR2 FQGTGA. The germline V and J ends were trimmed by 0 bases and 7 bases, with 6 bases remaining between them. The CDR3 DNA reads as TGTGCCAGCAGCTTAACGATTGGTGAAGCTTTCTTT. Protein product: CASSLTIGEAFF. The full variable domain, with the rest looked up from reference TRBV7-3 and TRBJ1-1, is GAGVSQTPSNKVTEKGKYVELRCDPISGHTALYWYRQSLGQGPEFLIYFQGTGAADDSGLPNDRFFAVRPEGSVSTLKIQRTERGDSAVYLCASSLTIGEAFFGQGTRLTVV.

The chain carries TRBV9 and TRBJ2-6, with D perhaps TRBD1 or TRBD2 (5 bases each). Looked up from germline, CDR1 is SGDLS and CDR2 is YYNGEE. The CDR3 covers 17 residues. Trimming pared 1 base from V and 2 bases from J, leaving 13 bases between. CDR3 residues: CASSVNPGTPGANVLTF. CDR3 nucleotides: TGTGCCAGCAGCGTAAATCCGGGGACCCCTGGGGCCAACGTCCTGACTTTC.

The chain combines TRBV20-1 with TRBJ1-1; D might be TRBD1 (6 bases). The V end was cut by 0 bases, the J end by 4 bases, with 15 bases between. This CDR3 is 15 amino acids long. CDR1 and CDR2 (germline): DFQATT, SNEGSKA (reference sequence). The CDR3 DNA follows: TGCAGTGCTAGAGATAGGGAGGGGACATTCACTGAAGCTTTCTTT. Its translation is CSARDREGTFTEAFF.

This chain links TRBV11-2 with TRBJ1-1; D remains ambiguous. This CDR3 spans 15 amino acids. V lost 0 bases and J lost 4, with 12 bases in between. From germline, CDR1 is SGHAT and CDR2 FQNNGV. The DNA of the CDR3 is TGTGCCAGCAGCTTAGATCCCACATTGCTCACTGAAGCTTTCTTT. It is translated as CASSLDPTLLTEAFF.

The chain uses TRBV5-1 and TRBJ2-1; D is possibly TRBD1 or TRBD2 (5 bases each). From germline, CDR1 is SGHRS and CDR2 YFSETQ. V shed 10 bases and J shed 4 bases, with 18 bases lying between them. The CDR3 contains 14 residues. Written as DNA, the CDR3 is TGCGCCTCCGCCTCCGGGGCTAGTTACAATGAGCAGTTCTTC. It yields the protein CASASGASYNEQFF. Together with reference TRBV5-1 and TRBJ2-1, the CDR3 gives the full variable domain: KAGVTQTPRYLIKTRGQQVTLSCSPISGHRSVSWYQQTPGQGLQFLFEYFSETQRNKGNFPGRFSGRQFSNSRSEMNVSTLELGDSALYLCASASGASYNEQFFGPGTRLTVL.

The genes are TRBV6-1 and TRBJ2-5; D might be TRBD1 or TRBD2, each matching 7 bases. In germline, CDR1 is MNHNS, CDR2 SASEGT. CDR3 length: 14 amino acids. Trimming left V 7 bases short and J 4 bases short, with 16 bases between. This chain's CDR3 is CASTWEGAGETQYF. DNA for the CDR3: TGTGCCAGCACTTGGGAGGGGGCGGGAGAGACCCAGTACTTC.

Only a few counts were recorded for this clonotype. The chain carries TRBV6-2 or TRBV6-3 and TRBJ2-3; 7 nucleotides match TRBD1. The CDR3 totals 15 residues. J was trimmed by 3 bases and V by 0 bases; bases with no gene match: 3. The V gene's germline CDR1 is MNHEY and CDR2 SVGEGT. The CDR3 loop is CASSYSGTATDTQYF. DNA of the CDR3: TGTGCCAGCAGTTACTCGGGGACAGCTACAGATACGCAGTATTTT.

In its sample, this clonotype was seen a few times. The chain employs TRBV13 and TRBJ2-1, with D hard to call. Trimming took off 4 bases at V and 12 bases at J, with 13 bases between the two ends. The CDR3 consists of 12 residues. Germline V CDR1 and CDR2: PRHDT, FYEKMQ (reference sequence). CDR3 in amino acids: CASSSFWEGQFF. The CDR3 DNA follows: TGTGCCAGCAGCTCCTTTTGGGAAGGGCAGTTCTTC.

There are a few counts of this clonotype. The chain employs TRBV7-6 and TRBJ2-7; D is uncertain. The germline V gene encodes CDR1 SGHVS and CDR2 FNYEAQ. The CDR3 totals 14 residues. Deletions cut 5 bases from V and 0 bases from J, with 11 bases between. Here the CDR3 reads CASSPSPLSYEQYF. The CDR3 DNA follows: TGTGCCAGCAGCCCGAGTCCCCTCTCCTACGAGCAGTACTTC.

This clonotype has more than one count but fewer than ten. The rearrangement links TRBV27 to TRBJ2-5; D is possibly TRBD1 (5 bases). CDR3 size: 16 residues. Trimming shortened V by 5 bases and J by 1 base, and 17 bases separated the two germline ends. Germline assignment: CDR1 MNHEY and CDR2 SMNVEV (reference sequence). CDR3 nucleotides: TGTGCCAGCAGTCCCACAGCCGCAGGGCCCCAAGAGACCCAGTACTTC. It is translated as CASSPTAAGPQETQYF.

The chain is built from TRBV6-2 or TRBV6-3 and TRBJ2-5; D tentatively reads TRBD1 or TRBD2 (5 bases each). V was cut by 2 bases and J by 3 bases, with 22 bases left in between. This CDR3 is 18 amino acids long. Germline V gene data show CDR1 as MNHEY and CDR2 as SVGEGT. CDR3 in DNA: TGTGCCAGCAGTTACGAGGGGACGGATAGAACCTACGAAGAGACCCAGTACTTC. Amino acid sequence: CASSYEGTDRTYEETQYF.

CDR3: CASSTDRGLSYEQYF. The CDR3 bases are TGTGCCAGTAGTACCGACAGGGGTCTATCGTACGAGCAGTACTTC. V and J are TRBV19 and TRBJ2-7; 8 bases agree with TRBD1. Germline assignment: CDR1 LNHDA and CDR2 SQIVND (reference sequence). Trimming at V came to 4 bases and at J to 4 bases, leaving 9 bases not matched to a gene. The CDR3 has 15 amino acids.

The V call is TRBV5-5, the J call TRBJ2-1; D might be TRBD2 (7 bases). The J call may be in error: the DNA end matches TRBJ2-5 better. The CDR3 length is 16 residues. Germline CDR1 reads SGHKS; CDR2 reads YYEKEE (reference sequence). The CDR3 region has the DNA TGTGCCAGCAGCACCGGATACGGGGGGCTGGAAGAGACCCAGTACTTC. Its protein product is CASSTGYGGLEETQYF.

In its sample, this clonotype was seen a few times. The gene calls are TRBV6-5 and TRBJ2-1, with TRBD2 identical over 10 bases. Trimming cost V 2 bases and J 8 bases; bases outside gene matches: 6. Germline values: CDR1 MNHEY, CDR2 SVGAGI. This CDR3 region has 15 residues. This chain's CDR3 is CASSYLAGVGDEQFF. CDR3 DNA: TGTGCCAGCAGTTACCTAGCGGGAGTTGGCGATGAGCAGTTCTTC.

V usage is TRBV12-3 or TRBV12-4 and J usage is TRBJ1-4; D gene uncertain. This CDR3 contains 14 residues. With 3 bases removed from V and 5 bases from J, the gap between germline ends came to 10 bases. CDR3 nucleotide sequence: TGTGCCAGCAGTTTCGCAGCGAGGAATGAAAAACTGTTTTTT. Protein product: CASSFAARNEKLFF.

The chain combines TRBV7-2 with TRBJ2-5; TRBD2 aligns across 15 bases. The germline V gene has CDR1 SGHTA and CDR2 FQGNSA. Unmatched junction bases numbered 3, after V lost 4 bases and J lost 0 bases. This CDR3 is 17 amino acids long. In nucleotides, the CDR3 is TGTGCCAGCAGCTGGGGACTAGCGGGGGGCTACCAAGAGACCCAGTACTTC. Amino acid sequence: CASSWGLAGGYQETQYF.

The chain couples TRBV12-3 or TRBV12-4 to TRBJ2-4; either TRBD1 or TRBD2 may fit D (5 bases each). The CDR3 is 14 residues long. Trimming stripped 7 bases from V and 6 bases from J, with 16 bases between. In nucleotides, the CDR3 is TGTGCCAGCAACGAGGGGATGAACTCAAACATTCAGTACTTC. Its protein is CASNEGMNSNIQYF.

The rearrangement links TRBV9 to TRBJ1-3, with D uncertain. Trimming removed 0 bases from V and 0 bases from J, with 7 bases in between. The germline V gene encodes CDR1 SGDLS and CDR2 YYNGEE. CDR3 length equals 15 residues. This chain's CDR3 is CASSVDFSSGNTIYF. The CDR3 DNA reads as TGTGCCAGCAGCGTAGATTTCTCCTCTGGAAACACCATATATTTT.

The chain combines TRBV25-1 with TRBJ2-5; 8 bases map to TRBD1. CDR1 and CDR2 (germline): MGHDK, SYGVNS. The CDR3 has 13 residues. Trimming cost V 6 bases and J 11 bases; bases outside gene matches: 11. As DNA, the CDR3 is TGTGCCAGCAGGACGACAGGGGAATTTCGGCAGTACTTC. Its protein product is CASRTTGEFRQYF.

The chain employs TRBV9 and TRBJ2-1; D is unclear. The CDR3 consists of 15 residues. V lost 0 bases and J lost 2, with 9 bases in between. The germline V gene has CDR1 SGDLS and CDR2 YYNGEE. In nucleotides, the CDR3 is TGTGCCAGCAGCGTAGTACCCCTGCCCTACAATGAGCAGTTCTTC. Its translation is CASSVVPLPYNEQFF.